Listed below are T cell receptor beta chains from one sample, sequenced in a study of T cell changes during pregnancy in multiple sclerosis. Method: immunoSEQ multiplex PCR; TCRdb's copy keeps in-frame clones and lacks some. The data show about 120,000 clones, with about 94% seen just once and approximately 6.2% held by the top ten. The material sequenced was peripheral blood, taken before pregnancy. The receptors originated from a female donor with multiple sclerosis, enrolled in a pregnancy study. The CDR3 runs from the conserved cysteine through the conserved F or W. D genes are given only for firm matches. Size is omitted from some rows. Given values are once, few, many or a class for expanded clones.

clone size: .; V gene: TRBV6-5; J gene: TRBJ1-6; D gene: TRBD1; CDR3 DNA: TGTGCCAGCAGTAACGGACAGGCTGGCAATTCACCCCTCCACTTT; CDR3 protein: CASSNGQAGNSPLHF
clone size: .; V gene: TRBV5-1; J gene: TRBJ2-3; D gene: .; CDR3 DNA: TGCGCCAGCAGCCCGGACACTACTAGCACAGATACGCAGTATTTT; CDR3 protein: CASSPDTTSTDTQYF
clone size: once; V gene: TRBV9; J gene: TRBJ2-1; D gene: .; CDR3 DNA: TGTGCCAGCAGCGTAGCTACCGGGGGGCTCTCCAATGAGCAGTTCTTC; CDR3 protein: CASSVATGGLSNEQFF
clone size: .; V gene: TRBV19; J gene: TRBJ1-5; D gene: .; CDR3 DNA: TGTGCCAGTGCGGGGGCGATCAATCAGCCCCAGCATTTT; CDR3 protein: CASAGAINQPQHF
clone size: once; V gene: TRBV6-5; J gene: TRBJ2-7; D gene: .; CDR3 DNA: TGTGCCAGCAGTCCAGGGGCCCACTCCTACGAGCAGTACTTC; CDR3 protein: CASSPGAHSYEQYF
clone size: .; V gene: TRBV6-5; J gene: TRBJ1-5; D gene: TRBD1; CDR3 DNA: TGTGCCAGCAGTACCATCCGACAGGGCCAAAGCCCCCAGCATTTT; CDR3 protein: CASSTIRQGQSPQHF
clone size: .; V gene: TRBV30; J gene: TRBJ1-2; D gene: TRBD1; CDR3 DNA: TGTGCCTGGAGTGAAGGGGGCTCTGGCTACACCTTC; CDR3 protein: CAWSEGGSGYTF
clone size: .; V gene: TRBV6-1; J gene: TRBJ2-2; D gene: TRBD2; CDR3 DNA: TGTGCCAGCAGTGAAAGTCTAGCGGGAGCGGCGAACACCGGGGAGCTGTTTTTT; CDR3 protein: CASSESLAGAANTGELFF
clone size: .; V gene: TRBV28; J gene: TRBJ2-1; D gene: TRBD1; CDR3 DNA: TGTGCCAGCAGCCGCAACGGACAGGGGCTGAATGAGCAGTTCTTC; CDR3 protein: CASSRNGQGLNEQFF
clone size: .; V gene: TRBV9; J gene: TRBJ1-1; D gene: .; CDR3 DNA: TGTGCCAGCAGCGTAGCTACGGGAGGGCCCCTCACTGAAGCTTTCTTT; CDR3 protein: CASSVATGGPLTEAFF
clone size: .; V gene: TRBV7-9; J gene: TRBJ1-6; D gene: .; CDR3 DNA: TGTGCCAGCAGCTACTTCAGCGGACCTTCGTATAATTCACCCCTCCACTTT; CDR3 protein: CASSYFSGPSYNSPLHF
clone size: .; V gene: TRBV9; J gene: TRBJ2-3; D gene: TRBD2; CDR3 DNA: TGTGCCAGCAGCGTAGATGGGGGAGGGACAGATACGCAGTATTTT; CDR3 protein: CASSVDGGGTDTQYF
clone size: .; V gene: TRBV28; J gene: TRBJ1-6; D gene: .; CDR3 DNA: TGTGCCAGCAGTTTAGGAACAGGGAACTCACCCCTCCACTTT; CDR3 protein: CASSLGTGNSPLHF
clone size: .; V gene: TRBV7-3; J gene: TRBJ1-1; D gene: .; CDR3 DNA: TGTGCCAGCAGGTTGACAGGGAACACTGAAGCTTTCTTT; CDR3 protein: CASRLTGNTEAFF
clone size: .; V gene: TRBV6-5; J gene: TRBJ1-1; D gene: .; CDR3 DNA: TGTGCCAGCAGTTACCGACTCGGTGAAGCTTTCTTT; CDR3 protein: CASSYRLGEAFF
clone size: .; V gene: TRBV6-1; J gene: TRBJ2-1; D gene: TRBD1; CDR3 DNA: TGTGCCAGCAGTGAATTAAGGAGGGGACAGGGGAGATACGAGCAGTTCTTC; CDR3 protein: CASSELRRGQGRYEQFF
clone size: once; V gene: TRBV7-9; J gene: TRBJ1-4; D gene: .; CDR3 DNA: TGTGCCAGCAGCTTAGTGGCAGGGGACGAAAAACTGTTTTTT; CDR3 protein: CASSLVAGDEKLFF
clone size: .; V gene: TRBV27; J gene: TRBJ2-7; D gene: .; CDR3 DNA: TGTGCCAGCAGTTTATTGGGCTCCTCCTCCTACGAGCAGTACTTC; CDR3 protein: CASSLLGSSSYEQYF
clone size: .; V gene: TRBV9; J gene: TRBJ2-5; D gene: TRBD2; CDR3 DNA: TGTGCCAGCAGCGTAGCTGCGGGAGGGCCCGGCACCCAGTACTTC; CDR3 protein: CASSVAAGGPGTQYF
clone size: .; V gene: TRBV5-8; J gene: TRBJ1-1; D gene: TRBD1; CDR3 DNA: TGTGCCAGCAGGGCCTATAGGGGGCACTTTGAAGCTTTCTTT; CDR3 protein: CASRAYRGHFEAFF
clone size: .; V gene: TRBV9; J gene: TRBJ1-3; D gene: .; CDR3 DNA: TGTGCCAGCAGCGTAGTGGGGAGCTCTGGAAACACCATATATTTT; CDR3 protein: CASSVVGSSGNTIYF
clone size: .; V gene: TRBV5-1; J gene: TRBJ1-1; D gene: TRBD1; CDR3 DNA: TGCGCCAGCAGCCCATCAGGGGACAGGGGAAATCGAGCCACTGAAGCTTTCTTT; CDR3 protein: CASSPSGDRGNRATEAFF
clone size: .; V gene: TRBV9; J gene: TRBJ1-4; D gene: TRBD1; CDR3 DNA: TGTGCCAGCAGCCTCAGGACAGGATTGGGCGAAAAACTGTTTTTT; CDR3 protein: CASSLRTGLGEKLFF
clone size: .; V gene: TRBV9; J gene: TRBJ1-1; D gene: .; CDR3 DNA: TGTGCCAGCAGCGTAGGAGGACTTCGCGGGAACACTGAAGCTTTCTTT; CDR3 protein: CASSVGGLRGNTEAFF
clone size: .; V gene: TRBV7-6; J gene: TRBJ2-3; D gene: .; CDR3 DNA: TGTGCCAGCAGCTTAGCTGCTTTCGGGAATGGGGTTACGCAGTATTTT; CDR3 protein: CASSLAAFGNGVTQYF
clone size: .; V gene: TRBV19; J gene: TRBJ1-4; D gene: .; CDR3 DNA: TGTGCCAGTAGTATGGACACAAGTTATGAAAAACTGTTTTTT; CDR3 protein: CASSMDTSYEKLFF
clone size: .; V gene: TRBV25-1; J gene: TRBJ2-7; D gene: TRBD1; CDR3 DNA: TGTGCCAGCTGGGACAGGTTCCACGAGCAGTACTTC; CDR3 protein: CASWDRFHEQYF
clone size: .; V gene: TRBV15; J gene: TRBJ2-7; D gene: .; CDR3 DNA: TGTGCCACCAGCAGCGGTTACTACGAGCAGTACTTC; CDR3 protein: CATSSGYYEQYF
clone size: .; V gene: TRBV5-6; J gene: TRBJ2-1; D gene: TRBD2; CDR3 DNA: TGTGCCAGCATCCGGACTAGCGGGATTTTCAATGAGCAGTTCTTC; CDR3 protein: CASIRTSGIFNEQFF
clone size: .; V gene: TRBV6-1; J gene: TRBJ1-5; D gene: .; CDR3 DNA: TGTGCCAGCAGTAGGACAGATCAGGGGATTCAGCCCCAGCATTTT; CDR3 protein: CASSRTDQGIQPQHF
clone size: .; V gene: TRBV6-5; J gene: TRBJ2-3; D gene: TRBD2; CDR3 DNA: TGTGCCAGCAGCCGCCTAGCGGGAGGGACAGATACGCAGTATTTT; CDR3 protein: CASSRLAGGTDTQYF
clone size: .; V gene: TRBV27; J gene: TRBJ2-2; D gene: .; CDR3 DNA: TGTGCCAGCAGTAAGCCGACAGGACCGAACACCGGGGAGCTGTTTTTT; CDR3 protein: CASSKPTGPNTGELFF
clone size: once; V gene: TRBV27; J gene: TRBJ1-1; D gene: .; CDR3 DNA: TGTGCCAGCAGTTTAGGACACCTAAACACTGAAGCTTTCTTT; CDR3 protein: CASSLGHLNTEAFF
clone size: .; V gene: TRBV15; J gene: TRBJ1-5; D gene: .; CDR3 DNA: TGTGCCACCAGCCCCCAGGTGAGGGGGAATCAGCCCCAGCATTTT; CDR3 protein: CATSPQVRGNQPQHF
clone size: .; V gene: TRBV7-2; J gene: TRBJ2-5; D gene: .; CDR3 DNA: TGTGCCAGCAGCTTACGGCAGGGGTTGGAGACCCAGTACTTC; CDR3 protein: CASSLRQGLETQYF
clone size: .; V gene: TRBV6-5; J gene: TRBJ1-6; D gene: TRBD1; CDR3 DNA: TGTGCCAGCAGTTACACAGGGGTAAATTCACCCCTCCACTTT; CDR3 protein: CASSYTGVNSPLHF
clone size: .; V gene: TRBV30; J gene: TRBJ1-2; D gene: .; CDR3 DNA: TGTGCCTGCCTGGGACTACATGGCTACACCTTC; CDR3 protein: CACLGLHGYTF
clone size: .; V gene: TRBV19; J gene: TRBJ2-3; D gene: TRBD2; CDR3 DNA: TGTGCCAGTAGTATGGGCCCGGGGGGTTGGACAGATACGCAGTATTTT; CDR3 protein: CASSMGPGGWTDTQYF
clone size: .; V gene: TRBV6-6; J gene: TRBJ1-2; D gene: TRBD1; CDR3 DNA: TGTGCCAGCAATCAAGGGACAGGGGTTAACTATGGCTACACCTTC; CDR3 protein: CASNQGTGVNYGYTF
clone size: .; V gene: TRBV18; J gene: TRBJ1-1; D gene: .; CDR3 DNA: TGTGCCAGCTCACCATTGGACAGGAACACTGAAGCTTTCTTT; CDR3 protein: CASSPLDRNTEAFF
clone size: .; V gene: TRBV5-6; J gene: TRBJ2-7; D gene: TRBD2; CDR3 DNA: TGTGCCAGCAGCTCGCGATCACTAGCGGACCACGAGCAGTACTTC; CDR3 protein: CASSSRSLADHEQYF
clone size: .; V gene: TRBV28; J gene: TRBJ1-5; D gene: TRBD1; CDR3 DNA: TGTGCCAGCAGATTGGACAGGGGGCTAAATCAGCCCCAGCATTTT; CDR3 protein: CASRLDRGLNQPQHF
clone size: .; V gene: TRBV19; J gene: TRBJ2-7; D gene: .; CDR3 DNA: TGTGCCAGTAGTATATTAGACGGAGAGTACGAGCAGTACTTC; CDR3 protein: CASSILDGEYEQYF
clone size: .; V gene: TRBV28; J gene: TRBJ2-7; D gene: TRBD2; CDR3 DNA: TGTGCCAGCAGTCCTCCGAGACTAGCGGGAGGGGAAAAAGGGAAGCAGTACTTC; CDR3 protein: CASSPPRLAGGEKGKQYF
clone size: once; V gene: TRBV5-1; J gene: TRBJ2-3; D gene: TRBD2; CDR3 DNA: TGCGCCAGCAGCAGCGGAACTGGACTAGCGGGGGGACCCACAGATACGCAGTATTTT; CDR3 protein: CASSSGTGLAGGPTDTQYF
clone size: .; V gene: TRBV19; J gene: TRBJ2-1; D gene: TRBD2; CDR3 DNA: TGTGCCAGTAGTATCGGGAGGGACCCGCCCTACAATGAGCAGTTCTTC; CDR3 protein: CASSIGRDPPYNEQFF
clone size: .; V gene: TRBV11-2; J gene: TRBJ2-2; D gene: TRBD2; CDR3 DNA: TGTGCCAGCAGGCGGACTAGCGGGGGATTCACCGGGGAGCTGTTTTTT; CDR3 protein: CASRRTSGGFTGELFF
clone size: once; V gene: TRBV14; J gene: TRBJ2-1; D gene: .; CDR3 DNA: TGTGCCAGCAGCATCCGAGCCGGGGGGCCCGACAATGAGCAGTTCTTC; CDR3 protein: CASSIRAGGPDNEQFF
clone size: .; V gene: TRBV27; J gene: TRBJ2-7; D gene: TRBD2; CDR3 DNA: TGTGCCAGCAGTCGTAGCGGGGCCACCTACGAGCAGTACTTC; CDR3 protein: CASSRSGATYEQYF
clone size: .; V gene: TRBV18; J gene: TRBJ1-1; D gene: .; CDR3 DNA: TGTGCCAGCTCACCACCGGGGGCAGGGCCGGCTTTCTTT; CDR3 protein: CASSPPGAGPAFF
clone size: .; V gene: TRBV5-1; J gene: TRBJ1-2; D gene: TRBD1; CDR3 DNA: TGCGCCAGTTCCTCCGGGACAGGGGGCTATGGCTACACCTTC; CDR3 protein: CASSSGTGGYGYTF